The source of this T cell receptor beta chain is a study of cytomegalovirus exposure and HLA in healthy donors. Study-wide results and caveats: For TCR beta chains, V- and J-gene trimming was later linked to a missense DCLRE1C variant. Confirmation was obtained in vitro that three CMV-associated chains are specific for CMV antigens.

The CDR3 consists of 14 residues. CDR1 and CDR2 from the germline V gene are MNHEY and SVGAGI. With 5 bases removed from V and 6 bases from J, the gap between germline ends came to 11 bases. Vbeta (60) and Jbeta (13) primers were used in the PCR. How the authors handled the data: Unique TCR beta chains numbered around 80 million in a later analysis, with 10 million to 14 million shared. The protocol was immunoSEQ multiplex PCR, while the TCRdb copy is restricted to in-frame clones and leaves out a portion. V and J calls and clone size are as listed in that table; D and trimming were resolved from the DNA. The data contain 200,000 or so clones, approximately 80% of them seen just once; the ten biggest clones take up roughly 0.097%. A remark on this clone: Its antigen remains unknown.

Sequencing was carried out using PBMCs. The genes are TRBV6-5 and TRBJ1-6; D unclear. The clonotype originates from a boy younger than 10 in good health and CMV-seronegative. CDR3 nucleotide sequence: TGTGCCAGCAGTGGGGAGAGCCGTAATTCACCCCTCCACTTT. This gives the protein CASSGESRNSPLHF.